This T cell receptor (beta chain) was captured in a study of T cell responses to AZD1222 COVID-19 vaccine. The study, taken as a whole, reports: There were vaccine-associated CD4 TCRs across spike, dominant at 160-218 and 743-854.

Profiled with immunoSEQ multiplex PCR; TCRdb holds only in-frame clones, not every one. The sample gives 150,000 or so clones, roughly nine tenths of which show up once; around 5% is in the top ten. This clone was recorded once. Its target is unknown. CDR1 and CDR2 (germline): MDHEN, SYDVKM. There are 13 residues in the CDR3. V lost 6 bases, J lost 4 bases, and 12 bases lay in between. This sample comprised peripheral blood, obtained on day 0 of AZD1222 vaccination. The V call is TRBV28, the J call TRBJ1-1, with a possible D match to TRBD1 (5 bases). The TCR comes from an adult in good health. CDR3 sequence: CASSGGLRTEAFF. For the CDR3, the DNA is TGTGCCAGCAGCGGGGGTCTGCGCACTGAAGCTTTCTTT.